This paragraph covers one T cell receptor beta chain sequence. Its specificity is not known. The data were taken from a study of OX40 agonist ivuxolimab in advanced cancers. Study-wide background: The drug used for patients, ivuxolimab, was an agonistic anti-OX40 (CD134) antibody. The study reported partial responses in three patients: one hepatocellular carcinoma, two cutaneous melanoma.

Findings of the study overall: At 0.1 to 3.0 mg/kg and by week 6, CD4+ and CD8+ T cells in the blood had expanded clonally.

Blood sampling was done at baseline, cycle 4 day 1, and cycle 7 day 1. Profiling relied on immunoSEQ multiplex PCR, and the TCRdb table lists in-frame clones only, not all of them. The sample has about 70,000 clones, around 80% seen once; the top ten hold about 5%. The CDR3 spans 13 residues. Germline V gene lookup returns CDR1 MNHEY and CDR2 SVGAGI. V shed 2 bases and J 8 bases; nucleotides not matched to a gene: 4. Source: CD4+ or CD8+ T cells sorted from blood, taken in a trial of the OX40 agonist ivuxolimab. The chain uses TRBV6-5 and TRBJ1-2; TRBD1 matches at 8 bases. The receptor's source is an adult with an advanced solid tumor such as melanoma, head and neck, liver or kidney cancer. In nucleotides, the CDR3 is TGTGCCAGCAGTTACCTACAGGGGGGAGGCTACACCTTC. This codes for CASSYLQGGGYTF.